Below, 13 T cell receptor beta chains from the same sample are listed, as sequenced in a study of blood T cell repertoires in COVID-19 (dated by TCRdb to the early 2020s). Receptors were amplified or captured by the immunoSEQ multiplex PCR assay. Imported from immuneACCESS, the table was reduced by TCRdb to in-frame sequences with V and J called. These copies leave out some clones; in studies compared against another copy, an unresolved V gene accounts for under half, and the cause of the remainder is not known. Counted in this sample were around 300,000 clones; approximately 90% of them appeared once. Of the sample, 6.3% falls within the top ten clones. The specimen sequenced was peripheral blood. Receptors were obtained from a woman aged 45-65 years with COVID-19, enrolled during active disease.

The V gene is TRBV3-1 (or the pseudogene TRBV3-2), the J gene TRBJ1-1; possibly TRBD1 for D (6 bases). Trimming took 4 bases from V and 4 from J, leaving 16 bases between them. Per germline, CDR1 LGHDT and CDR2 YNNKEL (reference sequence). This CDR3 has 15 residues. CDR3 region: CASSRTGQPATEAFF. The CDR3 DNA is TGTGCCAGCAGCCGAACCGGACAGCCCGCCACTGAAGCTTTCTTT.

The chain has TRBV6-5 and TRBJ2-3, with a possible D match to TRBD2 (5 bases). Trimming took off 7 bases at V and 0 bases at J, with 11 bases between the two ends. The CDR3 sequence is 14 residues long. The germline gives CDR1 MNHEY, CDR2 SVGAGI. CDR3 sequence reads: CASTGLISTDTQYF. The CDR3 DNA follows: TGTGCCAGCACCGGACTGATTAGCACAGATACGCAGTATTTT.

V gene TRBV5-1 combines with J gene TRBJ1-4, with no clear D. The CDR3 extends over 15 amino acids. Germline CDR1 reads SGHRS; CDR2 reads YFSETQ. Trimming shortened V by 0 bases and J by 5 bases, and 11 bases separated the two germline ends. In nucleotides, the CDR3 is TGCGCCAGCAGCTTGGAGGCAGTAGCGAATGAAAAACTGTTTTTT. Residues: CASSLEAVANEKLFF.

The genes are TRBV9 and TRBJ2-3, with 7 bases fitting TRBD2. The CDR3 length is 14 residues. Germline values: CDR1 SGDLS, CDR2 YYNGEE. After removal of 3 bases from V and 5 bases from J, the junction contained 6 bases not matched to a gene. The CDR3 loop reads CASSGRGEGDTQYF. For the CDR3, the DNA is TGTGCCAGCAGCGGCCGGGGGGAGGGAGATACGCAGTATTTT.

This clone was seen a few times. J is TRBJ2-1 and V is TRBV27; TRBD1 aligns across 7 bases. Per the germline V gene, CDR1 is MNHEY and CDR2 is SMNVEV (reference sequence). Trimming took 0 bases from V and 2 from J; bases not matched to a gene: 16. This CDR3 has 20 residues. The CDR3 sequence: CASSLSSPGTVKVPYNEQFF. The CDR3 DNA reads TGTGCCAGCAGTTTATCTAGTCCCGGGACAGTGAAGGTACCCTACAATGAGCAGTTCTTC.

V gene TRBV7-2 combines with J gene TRBJ1-5; possible D gene TRBD1, 6 bases. Per the germline V gene, CDR1 is SGHTA and CDR2 is FQGNSA. Trimming took off 2 bases at V and 2 bases at J, with 13 bases between the two ends. There are 16 residues in the CDR3. The CDR3 DNA is TGTGCCAGCAGCTTATTTACGGGACAAGGCAATCAGCCCCAGCATTTT. Amino acid sequence: CASSLFTGQGNQPQHF.

The chain links TRBV6-5 to TRBJ1-1; 8 nucleotides line up with TRBD1. This CDR3 spans 12 amino acids. V dropped 10 bases and J dropped 1; count of bases not matched to a gene: 2. Germline V gene sequence: CDR1 MNHEY, CDR2 SVGAGI. DNA for the CDR3: TGTGCCACCGGACAGGGGAACACTGAAGCTTTCTTT. It specifies CATGQGNTEAFF.

The chain combines TRBV5-6 with TRBJ2-1; 10 bases align to TRBD1. Germline V gene data show CDR1 as SGHDT and CDR2 as YYEEEE. This CDR3 has 18 residues. V was pared by 0 bases and J by 9 bases, with 15 bases of the junction left unmatched. Written as DNA, the CDR3 is TGTGCCAGCAGCTTGGATTGGCGTAGGACAGGGGGGTCCATTGAGCAGTTCTTC. It codes for CASSLDWRRTGGSIEQFF.

The CDR3 loop reads CASSYSRVSSQETQYF. CDR3 DNA sequence: TGTGCCAGCAGTTACTCGAGGGTTAGTTCGCAAGAGACCCAGTACTTC. The V gene is TRBV6-5, the J gene TRBJ2-5, with D perhaps matching TRBD2 (5 bases). V dropped 0 bases and J dropped 2 bases, with 13 bases sitting between them. Germline CDR1 MNHEY, CDR2 SVGAGI. The CDR3 sequence is 16 residues long.

The J gene is TRBJ1-1, the V gene TRBV4-3; weak D call: TRBD1 (5 bases). This CDR3 has 16 residues. Trimming removed 0 bases at V and 4 bases at J, with 15 bases between. Germline CDR1 LGHNA, CDR2 YSLEER. The CDR3 spells CASSQDSLPGFTEAFF. Written as DNA, the CDR3 is TGCGCCAGCAGCCAAGATAGTCTTCCAGGGTTCACTGAAGCTTTCTTT.

The rearrangement links TRBV7-9 to TRBJ2-2; the match to TRBD1 covers 11 bases. V gave up 6 bases and J gave up 6 bases; unmatched junction bases: 9. The CDR3 is 16 amino acids. CDR1 SEHNR and CDR2 FQNEAQ come from the germline V gene (reference sequence). CDR3 protein: CASRYLSGQGAGELFF. For the CDR3, the DNA is TGTGCCAGCAGATATCTTTCGGGACAGGGGGCCGGGGAGCTGTTTTTT. Complete variable domain (other parts from reference TRBV7-9 and TRBJ2-2): DTGVSQNPRHKITKRGQNVTFRCDPISEHNRLYWYRQTLGQGPEFLTYFQNEAQLEKSRLLSDRFSAERPKGSFSTLEIQRTEQGDSAMYLCASRYLSGQGAGELFFGEGSRLTVL.

The chain carries TRBV7-9 and TRBJ2-1; no reliable D call. Germline values: CDR1 SEHNR, CDR2 FQNEAQ (reference sequence). This CDR3 comprises 13 residues. Trimming left V 6 bases short and J 5 bases short, with 11 bases between. This CDR3 reads CASRAVGHNEQFF. The CDR3 DNA is TGTGCCAGCAGGGCAGTGGGCCACAATGAGCAGTTCTTC.

The rearrangement uses TRBV6-5 and TRBJ1-6; D uncertain. CDR1 is MNHEY and CDR2 is SVGAGI in the germline V gene. This CDR3 is built from 15 residues. V was shortened by 6 bases and J by 6 bases, with 15 bases between the two germline ends. The CDR3 sequence: CASRLTLTGNSPLHF. The CDR3 nucleotides read TGTGCCAGCAGGCTGACTTTAACGGGTAATTCACCCCTCCACTTT.